Each of the 27 T cell receptor beta chains below was sequenced from the same sample in a study of blood T cell repertoires in COVID-19. Data came from immunoSEQ multiplex PCR; TCRdb stores just in-frame clones and leaves some out. The sample lists about 350,000 clones; roughly 87% were seen once. The sample taken for sequencing was PBMCs or T cells enriched from blood (not recorded which). The receptor set was obtained from a woman aged 25 to 39 who had recovered from COVID-19.

V is TRBV5-4 and J is TRBJ2-5; a possible D gene is TRBD2 (6 bases). Between the trimmed V and J ends, which lost 4 bases and 3 bases, there was a span of 19 bases. The CDR3 sequence is 16 residues long. Germline V gene sequence: CDR1 SGHNT, CDR2 YYREEE (reference sequence). The CDR3 DNA reads as TGTGCCAGCAGCCCCGAAGCGGGCACCGGGGAAGAGACCCAGTACTTC. Protein product: CASSPEAGTGEETQYF.

About this clone itself: The germline gene is not matched at one end of the junction; a read error may be the cause. J is TRBJ2-5 and V is TRBV7-7, with D perhaps matching TRBD1 (6 bases). This CDR3 contains 16 residues. CDR1 and CDR2 from the germline V gene are SSHAT and FNYEAQ (reference sequence). The DNA of the CDR3 is TGTGCTAGCAGCCCAGGACCGGGACACCCCCAAGAGACCCAGTACTTC. This sequence encodes CASSPGPGHPQETQYF.

V and J are TRBV7-9 and TRBJ2-7; 10 bases match TRBD1. With V trimmed by 4 bases and J by 2 bases, 14 bases remained unmatched. Germline values: CDR1 SEHNR, CDR2 FQNEAQ (reference sequence). The CDR3 runs 18 residues. CDR3 bases: TGTGCCAGCAGCTCCCGTCCCGGGACAGGGGACAGTCCCTACGAGCAGTACTTC. This gives the protein CASSSRPGTGDSPYEQYF.

This chain uses TRBV9 with TRBJ1-1; 9 bases match TRBD1. The germline V gene has CDR1 SGDLS and CDR2 YYNGEE. The CDR3 is 15 amino acids. V was pared by 0 bases and J by 3 bases, with 3 bases of the junction left unmatched. The CDR3 region has the DNA TGTGCCAGCAGCGTAGAGACAGGGGGATACACTGAAGCTTTCTTT. Its protein product is CASSVETGGYTEAFF.

The V call is TRBV4-2, the J call TRBJ1-5, with 7 bases identical to TRBD1. Looked up from germline, CDR1 is LGHNA and CDR2 is YNFKEQ. The CDR3 covers 17 residues. Trimming took 3 bases from V and 4 from J; bases not matched to a gene: 12. CDR3 sequence reads: CASSQENIGRGNQPQHF. CDR3 DNA: TGTGCCAGCAGCCAGGAAAACATAGGCAGGGGGAATCAGCCCCAGCATTTT.

The chain links TRBV11-2 to TRBJ1-4, with 7 bases aligning to TRBD1. The germline V gene has CDR1 SGHAT and CDR2 FQNNGV. There are 15 residues in the CDR3. Germline trimming cut 7 bases from V and 5 bases from J; bases unmatched to any gene: 10. CDR3 sequence reads: CASNQGQGENEKLFF. The CDR3 region has the DNA TGTGCCAGCAATCAAGGGCAGGGGGAGAATGAAAAACTGTTTTTT.

The chain couples TRBV28 to TRBJ2-2, with D maybe TRBD2 (7 bases). The CDR3 extends over 16 amino acids. The germline CDR1 and CDR2 sequences are MDHEN and SYDVKM. Trimming took 8 bases from V and 0 from J, leaving 16 bases between them. CDR3 sequence reads: CASSLGGRANTGELFF. CDR3 sequence (DNA): TGTGCCAGCTCCTTAGGGGGGAGGGCGAACACCGGGGAGCTGTTTTTT.

J is TRBJ2-3 and V is TRBV28, with TRBD2 matching 13 bases. V gave up 5 bases and J gave up 0 bases; unmatched junction bases: 5. CDR1 and CDR2 from the germline V gene are MDHEN and SYDVKM. The CDR3 runs 17 residues. The CDR3 sequence: CASSPLTSGRSTDTQYF. CDR3 coding DNA: TGTGCCAGCAGTCCCCTGACTAGCGGGAGGAGCACAGATACGCAGTATTTT.

Only one count was recorded for this clone. V usage is TRBV9 and J usage is TRBJ2-1, with 11 bases aligning to TRBD2. V was pared by 5 bases and J by 8 bases, with 12 bases of the junction left unmatched. Germline CDR1 reads SGDLS; CDR2 reads YYNGEE. This CDR3 spans 16 amino acids. CDR3 nucleotide sequence: TGTGCCAGCAGGGGGGGAACTAGCGGGAGAAACGATGAGCAGTTCTTC. As protein: CASRGGTSGRNDEQFF. Variable domain in full (rest from reference TRBV9 and TRBJ2-1): DSGVTQTPKHLITATGQRVTLRCSPRSGDLSVYWYQQSLDQGLQFLIQYYNGEERAKGNILERFSAQQFPDLHSELNLSSLELGDSALYFCASRGGTSGRNDEQFFGPGTRLTVL.

The J gene is TRBJ1-2, the V gene TRBV5-6, with D unclear. The CDR3 is made up of 15 amino acids. The V and J ends lost 3 bases and 4 bases respectively, with 16 bases between them. Looked up from germline, CDR1 is SGHDT and CDR2 is YYEEEE. The CDR3 loop reads CASSSVPSLGYGYTF. In DNA form, the CDR3 reads TGTGCCAGCAGCTCCGTTCCCTCACTAGGCTATGGCTACACCTTC.

The CDR3 spells CASSGQVNTEAFF. In DNA form, the CDR3 reads TGTGCCAGCAGCGGACAGGTGAACACTGAAGCTTTCTTT. The chain recombines TRBV7-9 with TRBJ1-1, with 7 bases fitting TRBD1. The CDR3 sequence is 13 residues long. CDR1 and CDR2 from the germline V gene are SEHNR and FQNEAQ (reference sequence). The ends lost 5 bases at V and 0 bases at J; junction bases unmatched: 0. Drawing the rest from reference TRBV7-9 and TRBJ1-1, the complete variable domain is DTGVSQNPRHKITKRGQNVTFRCDPISEHNRLYWYRQTLGQGPEFLTYFQNEAQLEKSRLLSDRFSAERPKGSFSTLEIQRTEQGDSAMYLCASSGQVNTEAFFGQGTRLTVV.

The V call is TRBV27, the J call TRBJ2-1; D gene uncertain. The CDR3 extends over 14 amino acids. CDR1 is MNHEY and CDR2 is SMNVEV in the germline V gene (reference sequence). V lost 2 bases and J lost 8, with 13 bases in between. The CDR3 sequence is CASSLVHRSDEQFF. DNA of the CDR3: TGTGCCAGCAGTTTAGTCCACCGGTCGGATGAGCAGTTCTTC.

J is TRBJ2-3 and V is TRBV2, with D possibly being TRBD1 (7 bases). CDR1 and CDR2 from the germline V gene are SNHLY and FYNNEI. This CDR3 spans 15 amino acids. With 6 bases removed from V and 2 bases from J, the gap between germline ends came to 15 bases. The CDR3 DNA follows: TGTGCCAGCAGCTATTCAGGGGGGCTCACAGATACGCAGTATTTT. This sequence encodes CASSYSGGLTDTQYF.

This chain joins TRBV15 and TRBJ1-1; possible D gene TRBD1, 5 bases. Germline V gene data show CDR1 as LNHNV and CDR2 as YYDKDF (reference sequence). V was cut by 2 bases and J by 4 bases, with 5 bases left in between. The CDR3 is made up of 12 amino acids. CDR3 sequence: CATSRQGTEAFF. CDR3 nucleotide sequence: TGTGCCACCAGCAGACAGGGCACTGAAGCTTTCTTT.

The chain combines TRBV15 with TRBJ1-1; 8 bases map to TRBD1. The CDR3 covers 14 residues. Germline CDR1 and CDR2: LNHNV and YYDKDF (reference sequence). The trim removed 3 bases at V and 7 bases at J, leaving 7 bases unmatched. CDR3 in DNA: TGTGCCACCAGCAGCCTGACAGGGGACGGTGAAGCTTTCTTT. This codes for CATSSLTGDGEAFF.

This rearrangement joins TRBV5-1 to TRBJ2-4; the match to TRBD2 covers 10 bases. CDR1 is SGHRS, CDR2 YFSETQ, per germline. Losses at the gene ends were 2 bases for V and 5 bases for J; bases not matched to a gene: 4. The CDR3 runs 15 residues. CDR3 amino acids: CASSFLAGDQNIQYF. CDR3 DNA sequence: TGCGCCAGCAGCTTCCTAGCGGGAGACCAAAACATTCAGTACTTC. The variable domain in full, with the rest retrieved from reference TRBV5-1 and TRBJ2-4, is KAGVTQTPRYLIKTRGQQVTLSCSPISGHRSVSWYQQTPGQGLQFLFEYFSETQRNKGNFPGRFSGRQFSNSRSEMNVSTLELGDSALYLCASSFLAGDQNIQYFGAGTRLSVL.

V is TRBV18 and J is TRBJ1-2, with 8 bases lining up with TRBD1. This CDR3 contains 15 residues. J lost 7 bases, V lost 3 bases, and 10 bases had no gene match. The V gene's germline CDR1 is KGHSH and CDR2 LQKENI. The CDR3 sequence: CASSPDSPGGGGYTF. The CDR3, as DNA: TGTGCCAGCTCACCCGATTCTCCAGGGGGCGGTGGCTACACCTTC. The full variable domain, rest sourced from reference TRBV18 and TRBJ1-2, is NAGVMQNPRHLVRRRGQEARLRCSPMKGHSHVYWYRQLPEEGLKFMVYLQKENIIDESGMPKERFSAEFPKEGPSILRIQQVVRGDSAAYFCASSPDSPGGGGYTFGSGTRLTVV.

This clone came up once. The V and J genes are TRBV18 and TRBJ1-2; perhaps TRBD1 as D (6 bases). The CDR3 sequence is 14 residues long. CDR1 is KGHSH and CDR2 is LQKENI in the germline V gene. Between the trimmed V and J ends, which lost 0 bases and 8 bases, there was a span of 13 bases. The CDR3 region has the DNA TGTGCCAGCTCACCACCGGGGGCGCCGCTCGGCTACACCTTC. Translation gives CASSPPGAPLGYTF.

The chain is built from TRBV11-2 and TRBJ1-3; D unresolved. CDR3 length: 16 residues. In germline, CDR1 is SGHAT, CDR2 FQNNGV. V dropped 4 bases and J dropped 0 bases, with 13 bases sitting between them. CDR3 bases: TGTGCCAGCAGCTCCCTGTCAGGCCCCTCTGGAAACACCATATATTTT. Protein product: CASSSLSGPSGNTIYF.

J is TRBJ2-7 and V is TRBV19, with unresolved D. V was pared by 10 bases and J by 3 bases, with 13 bases between. The V gene's germline CDR1 is LNHDA and CDR2 SQIVND (reference sequence). This CDR3 is built from 12 residues. For the CDR3, the DNA is TGTGCCACTACCTCTACGGGCTACGAGCAGTACTTC. Translation gives CATTSTGYEQYF.

CDR3: CASRGSGQVGNGEKLFF. In DNA form, the CDR3 reads TGTGCCAGCAGGGGGTCGGGACAGGTCGGGAACGGTGAAAAACTGTTTTTT. The V call is TRBV11-2, the J call TRBJ1-4, with 8 bases that match TRBD1. Looked up from germline, CDR1 is SGHAT and CDR2 is FQNNGV. The CDR3 is made up of 17 amino acids. J gave up 7 bases and V 6 bases, and 16 bases lay outside the gene matches.

The genes are TRBV5-1 and TRBJ2-7, with TRBD2 identical over 11 bases. Germline assignment: CDR1 SGHRS and CDR2 YFSETQ. CDR3 length: 15 residues. Germline trimming cut 3 bases from V and 1 base from J; bases unmatched to any gene: 3. CDR3 amino acids: CASSWGTSGSYEQYF. The CDR3 region has the DNA TGCGCCAGCAGCTGGGGGACTAGCGGTTCCTACGAGCAGTACTTC.

The chain employs TRBV11-2 and TRBJ2-7, with D unresolved. CDR1 is SGHAT and CDR2 is FQNNGV in the germline V gene. The ends were cut back, 0 bases at V and 0 bases at J, with 6 bases in the middle. The CDR3 is 14 amino acids. In DNA, the CDR3 is TGTGCCAGCAGCTTAGAGTACAGCTCCTACGAGCAGTACTTC. Encoded protein: CASSLEYSSYEQYF. Based on the CDR3 plus reference TRBV11-2 and TRBJ2-7, the full variable domain is EAGVAQSPRYKIIEKRQSVAFWCNPISGHATLYWYQQILGQGPKLLIQFQNNGVVDDSQLPKDRFSAERLKGVDSTLKIQPAKLEDSAVYLCASSLEYSSYEQYFGPGTRLTVT.

The rearrangement joins TRBV4-2 to TRBJ2-7, with 9 bases lining up with TRBD1. This CDR3 region has 15 residues. Germline V gives CDR1 LGHNA, CDR2 YNFKEQ. After removal of 3 bases from V and 7 bases from J, the junction contained 10 bases not matched to a gene. The CDR3 DNA follows: TGTGCCAGCAGCCATGGGACAGGGCCAGTGGAAGAGCAGTACTTC. It specifies CASSHGTGPVEEQYF.

The chain couples TRBV18 to TRBJ1-1; TRBD1 aligns across 9 bases. Germline V lookup: CDR1 KGHSH, CDR2 LQKENI. V shed 0 bases, J shed 0 bases, and the junction held 5 bases outside the gene matches. The CDR3 contains 17 residues. The CDR3 loop reads CASSPPGTGRVNTEAFF. For the CDR3, the DNA is TGTGCCAGCTCACCACCCGGGACAGGGCGGGTGAACACTGAAGCTTTCTTT.

The chain recombines TRBV27 with TRBJ2-3, with D tentatively TRBD1 (6 bases). Trimming stripped 5 bases from V and 2 bases from J, with 17 bases between. CDR3 size: 16 residues. CDR1 is MNHEY, CDR2 SMNVEV, per germline (reference sequence). The CDR3 DNA reads TGTGCCAGCAGTACCCAGGCAGGGGTCACCACAGATACGCAGTATTTT. Its protein product is CASSTQAGVTTDTQYF.

The rearrangement links TRBV19 to TRBJ1-2; D is unresolved. CDR1 is LNHDA, CDR2 SQIVND, per germline (reference sequence). V was cut by 2 bases and J by 3 bases, with 7 bases left in between. The CDR3 is made up of 13 amino acids. The CDR3 DNA reads as TGTGCCAGTAGTATATTTTCAGACTATGGCTACACCTTC. Translation gives CASSIFSDYGYTF.